One TCR beta chain is described in this entry. These data originate in a study of blood T cell repertoires in COVID-19. The overall study: Sites across the United States, Italy and Spain contributed samples from acute and convalescent COVID-19. PBMCs, B-cell-depleted T cells, or T cells were the source of the cDNA or gDNA that made up the material.

The junction had 10 bases not matched to a gene; V was cut back by 2 bases and J by 6 bases. This CDR3 is built from 17 residues. CDR1 MNHEY and CDR2 SVGEGT come from the germline V gene. Authors' methods: Estimates of nucleated cell counts were drawn from the amplification of reference gene primers. The method was immunoSEQ multiplex PCR; TCRdb's version includes in-frame clones alone and lacks a portion of them. Clone size and V and J calls were adopted from that table, with D and trimming inferred from the DNA. The sample includes about 200,000 clones, 75% to 85% of them seen just once. Material: peripheral blood. The clonotype was recovered from a woman aged 65 to 85 with COVID-19, enrolled during active disease. V gene TRBV6-2 or TRBV6-3 combines with J gene TRBJ2-3; 11 bases map to TRBD1. The CDR3 here is CASSYLRTGGREDTQYF. The CDR3 DNA is TGTGCCAGCAGTTACCTCAGGACAGGGGGCCGCGAGGATACGCAGTATTTT.